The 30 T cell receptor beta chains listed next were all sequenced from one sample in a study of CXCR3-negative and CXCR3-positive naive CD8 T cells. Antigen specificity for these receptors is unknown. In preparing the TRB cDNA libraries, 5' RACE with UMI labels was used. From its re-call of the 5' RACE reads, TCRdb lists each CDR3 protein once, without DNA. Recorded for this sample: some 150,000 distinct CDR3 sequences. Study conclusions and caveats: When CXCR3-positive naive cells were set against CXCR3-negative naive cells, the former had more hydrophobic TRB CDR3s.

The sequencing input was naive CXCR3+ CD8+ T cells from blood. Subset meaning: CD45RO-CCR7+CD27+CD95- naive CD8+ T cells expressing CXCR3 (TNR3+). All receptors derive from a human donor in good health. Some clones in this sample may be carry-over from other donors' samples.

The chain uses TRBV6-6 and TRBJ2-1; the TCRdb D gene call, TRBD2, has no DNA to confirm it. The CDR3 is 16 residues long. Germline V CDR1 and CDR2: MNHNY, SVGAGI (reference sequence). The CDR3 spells CASSSETSGNYNEQFF.

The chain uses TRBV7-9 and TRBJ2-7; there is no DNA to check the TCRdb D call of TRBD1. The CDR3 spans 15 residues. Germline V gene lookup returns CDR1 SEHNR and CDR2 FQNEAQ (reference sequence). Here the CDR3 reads CASSFLLQGSNEQYF.

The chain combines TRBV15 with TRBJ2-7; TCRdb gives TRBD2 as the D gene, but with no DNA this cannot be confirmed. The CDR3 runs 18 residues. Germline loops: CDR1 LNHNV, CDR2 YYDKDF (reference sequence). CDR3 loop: CATSPGLAGGRVRREQYF. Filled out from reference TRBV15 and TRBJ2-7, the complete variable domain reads DAMVIQNPRYQVTQFGKPVTLSCSQTLNHNVMYWYQQKSSQAPKLLFHYYDKDFNNEADTPDNFQSRRPNTSFCFLDIRSPGLGDTAMYLCATSPGLAGGRVRREQYFGPGTRLTVT.

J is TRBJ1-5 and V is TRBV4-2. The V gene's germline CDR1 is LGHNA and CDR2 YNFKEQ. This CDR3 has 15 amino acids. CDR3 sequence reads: CASSQDPFGNQPQHF.

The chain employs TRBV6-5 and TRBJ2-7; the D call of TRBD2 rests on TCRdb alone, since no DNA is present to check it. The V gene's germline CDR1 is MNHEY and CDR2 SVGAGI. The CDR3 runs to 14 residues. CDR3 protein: CASSYRAGPYEQYF.

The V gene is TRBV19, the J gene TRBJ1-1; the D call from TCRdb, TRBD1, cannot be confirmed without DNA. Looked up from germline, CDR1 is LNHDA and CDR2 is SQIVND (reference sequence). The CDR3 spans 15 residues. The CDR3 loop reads CASSPWTGENTEAFF.

CDR3: CASSYLTGNTEAFF. The chain joins TRBV6-5 to TRBJ1-1; TCRdb designates TRBD1, a call that cannot be tested without DNA. This CDR3 spans 14 amino acids. The germline V gene encodes CDR1 MNHEY and CDR2 SVGAGI.

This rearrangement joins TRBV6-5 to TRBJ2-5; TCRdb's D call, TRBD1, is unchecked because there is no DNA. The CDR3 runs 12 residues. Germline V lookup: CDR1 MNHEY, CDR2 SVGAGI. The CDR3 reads CASNGGEETQYF.

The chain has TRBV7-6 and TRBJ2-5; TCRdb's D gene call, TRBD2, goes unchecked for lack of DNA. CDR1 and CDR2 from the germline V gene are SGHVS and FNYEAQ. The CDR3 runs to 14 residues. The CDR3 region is CASSPGLAEETQYF.

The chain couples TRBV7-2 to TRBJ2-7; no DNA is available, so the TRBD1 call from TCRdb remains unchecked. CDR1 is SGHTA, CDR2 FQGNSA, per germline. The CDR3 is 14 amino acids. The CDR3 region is CASSLRQGFYEQYF.

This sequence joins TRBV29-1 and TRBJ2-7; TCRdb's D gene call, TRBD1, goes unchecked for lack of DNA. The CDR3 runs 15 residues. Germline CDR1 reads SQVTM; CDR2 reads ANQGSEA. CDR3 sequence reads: CSVEDYRGDSYEQYF.

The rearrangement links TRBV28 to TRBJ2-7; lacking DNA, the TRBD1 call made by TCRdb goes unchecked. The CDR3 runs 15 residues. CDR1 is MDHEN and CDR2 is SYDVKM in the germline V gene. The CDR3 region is CASTPGPRSSYEQYF.

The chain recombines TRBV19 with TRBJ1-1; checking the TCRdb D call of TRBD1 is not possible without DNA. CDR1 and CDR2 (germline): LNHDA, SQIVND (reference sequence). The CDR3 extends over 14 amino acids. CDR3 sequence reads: CASSISRTGVEAFF. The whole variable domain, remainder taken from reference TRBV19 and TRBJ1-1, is DGGITQSPKYLFRKEGQNVTLSCEQNLNHDAMYWYRQDPGQGLRLIYYSQIVNDFQKGDIAEGYSVSREKKESFPLTVTSAQKNPTAFYLCASSISRTGVEAFFGQGTRLTVV.

The CDR3 sequence: CASSQGASNNEQFF. This rearrangement joins TRBV3-1 to TRBJ2-1; TCRdb designates TRBD1, a call that cannot be tested without DNA. The CDR3 contains 14 residues. CDR1 LGHDT and CDR2 YNNKEL come from the germline V gene (reference sequence).

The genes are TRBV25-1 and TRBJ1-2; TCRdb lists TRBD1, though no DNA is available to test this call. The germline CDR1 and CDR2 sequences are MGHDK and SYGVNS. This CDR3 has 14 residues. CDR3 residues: CASSATGTFYGYTF.

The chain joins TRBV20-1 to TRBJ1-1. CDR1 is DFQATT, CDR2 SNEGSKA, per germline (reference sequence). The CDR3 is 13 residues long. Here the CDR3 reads CSARDPYNTEAFF.

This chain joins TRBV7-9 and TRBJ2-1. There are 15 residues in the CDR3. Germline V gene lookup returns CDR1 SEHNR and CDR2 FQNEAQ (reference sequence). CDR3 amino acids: CASSFSLGTYNEQFF.

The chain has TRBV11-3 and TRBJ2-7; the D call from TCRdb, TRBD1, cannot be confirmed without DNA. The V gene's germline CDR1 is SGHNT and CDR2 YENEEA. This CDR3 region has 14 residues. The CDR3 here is CASRKVQGTYEQYF.

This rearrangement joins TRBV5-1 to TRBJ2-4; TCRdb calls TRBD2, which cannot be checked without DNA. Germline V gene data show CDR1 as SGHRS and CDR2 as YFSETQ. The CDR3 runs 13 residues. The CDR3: CASTLAGDDIQYF.

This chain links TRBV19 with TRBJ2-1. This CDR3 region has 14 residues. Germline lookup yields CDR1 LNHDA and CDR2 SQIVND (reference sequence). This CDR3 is CASSAEGSYNEQFF. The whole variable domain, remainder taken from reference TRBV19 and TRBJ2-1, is DGGITQSPKYLFRKEGQNVTLSCEQNLNHDAMYWYRQDPGQGLRLIYYSQIVNDFQKGDIAEGYSVSREKKESFPLTVTSAQKNPTAFYLCASSAEGSYNEQFFGPGTRLTVL.

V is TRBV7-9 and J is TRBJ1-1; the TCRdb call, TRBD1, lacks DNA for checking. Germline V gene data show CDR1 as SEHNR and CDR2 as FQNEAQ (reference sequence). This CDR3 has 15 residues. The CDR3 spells CASSSIGQGDTEAFF.

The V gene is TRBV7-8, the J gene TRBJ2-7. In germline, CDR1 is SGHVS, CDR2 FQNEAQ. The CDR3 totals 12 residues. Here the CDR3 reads CASSSPPYEQYF.

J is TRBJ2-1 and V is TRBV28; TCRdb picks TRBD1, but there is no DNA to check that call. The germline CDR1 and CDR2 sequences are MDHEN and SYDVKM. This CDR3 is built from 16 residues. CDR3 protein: CASSLRGAIISGEQFF.

The CDR3 sequence: CASSGSGAGDQEYF. This sequence joins TRBV9 and TRBJ2-5; TCRdb picks TRBD2, but there is no DNA to check that call. CDR1 SGDLS and CDR2 YYNGEE come from the germline V gene. The CDR3 loop spans 14 amino acids.

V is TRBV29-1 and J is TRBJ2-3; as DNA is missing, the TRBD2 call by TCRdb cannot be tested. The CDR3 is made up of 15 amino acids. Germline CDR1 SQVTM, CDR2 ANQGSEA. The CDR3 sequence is CSVGAPPGPTDTQYF.

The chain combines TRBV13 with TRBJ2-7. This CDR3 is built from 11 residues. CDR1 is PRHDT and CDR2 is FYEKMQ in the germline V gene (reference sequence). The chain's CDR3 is CASSLDGEQYF.

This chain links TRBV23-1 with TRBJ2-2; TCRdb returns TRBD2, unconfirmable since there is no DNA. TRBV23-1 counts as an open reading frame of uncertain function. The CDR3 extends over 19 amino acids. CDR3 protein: CASSLPGLAGGLCTGELFF.

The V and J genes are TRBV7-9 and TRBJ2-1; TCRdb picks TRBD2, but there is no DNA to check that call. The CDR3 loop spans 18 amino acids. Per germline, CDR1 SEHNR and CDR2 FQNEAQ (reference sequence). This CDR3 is CASSPSTSGGASYNEQFF.

The CDR3 reads CATLWDSSYNEQFF. The V gene is TRBV2, the J gene TRBJ2-1; the D call from TCRdb, TRBD1, cannot be confirmed without DNA. The length of the CDR3 is 14 residues. Germline V gives CDR1 SNHLY, CDR2 FYNNEI.

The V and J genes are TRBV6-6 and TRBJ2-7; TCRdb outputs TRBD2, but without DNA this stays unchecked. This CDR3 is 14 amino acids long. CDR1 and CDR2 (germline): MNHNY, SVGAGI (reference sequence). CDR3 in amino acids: CASSDRTGSYEQYF.